These 23 T cell receptor beta chains share one sample of origin, sequenced in a study of T cells in Graves' hyperthyroidism and ophthalmopathy. Amplification of TCR beta CDR3 regions used RNA as the template. A set of HTBI primers served as the primers for a first-round RT-PCR of the TCR CDR3. Each CDR3 protein gets one entry after TCRdb re-called the multiplex PCR reads with MiXCR. The table lists 390,000 or so distinct CDR3 sequences, 14% to 15% of them singletons. Sequenced sample: blood. The receptor set was obtained from a man younger than 35 with Graves' ophthalmopathy.

This clonotype was observed many times. The chain recombines TRBV5-1 with TRBJ2-5; TRBD1 or TRBD2 may be the D gene (7 bases each). Between the trimmed V and J ends, which lost 0 bases and 4 bases, there was a span of 13 bases. The CDR3 extends over 15 amino acids. CDR1 and CDR2 (germline): SGHRS, YFSETQ. The CDR3 sequence: CASSLAAGGVETQYF. Here the CDR3 DNA reads TGCGCCAGCAGCTTGGCCGCAGGGGGGGTAGAGACCCAGTACTTC.

This clonotype was seen repeatedly, ten times or more. The chain couples TRBV7-2 to TRBJ2-7; D possibly corresponds to TRBD2 (5 bases). The V gene lost 5 bases and the J gene lost 7 bases, with 15 bases spanning the gap. From germline, CDR1 is SGHTA and CDR2 FQGNSA. The length of the CDR3 is 13 residues. CDR3 sequence (DNA): TGTGCCAGCAGCCCCCGCTCTCGGGGTGAGCAGTACTTC. As protein: CASSPRSRGEQYF. Supplemented by reference TRBV7-2 and TRBJ2-7, the full variable domain reads GAGVSQSPSNKVTEKGKDVELRCDPISGHTALYWYRQSLGQGLEFLIYFQGNSAPDKSGLPSDRFSAERTGGSVSTLTIQRTQQEDSAVYLCASSPRSRGEQYFGPGTRLTVT.

The chain combines TRBV27 with TRBJ2-7; TRBD2 might be the D (7 bases). The germline V gene has CDR1 MNHEY and CDR2 SMNVEV (reference sequence). V lost 2 bases to trimming and J lost 3 bases, with 14 bases between them. The CDR3 totals 15 residues. CDR3 amino acids: CASSLRGARGYEQYF. The CDR3 nucleotides are TGTGCCAGCAGTTTACGGGGGGCAAGGGGCTACGAGCAGTACTTC.

This clonotype was seen ten or more times. V gene TRBV13 combines with J gene TRBJ1-1; D call uncertain. CDR1 and CDR2 from the germline V gene are PRHDT and FYEKMQ (reference sequence). Trimming removed 1 base from V and 1 base from J, with 13 bases in between. CDR3 length: 16 amino acids. As DNA, the CDR3 is TGTGCCAGCAGCTTAGCAGGCGCCCGGTCGAACACTGAAGCTTTCTTT. Its protein is CASSLAGARSNTEAFF.

This clonotype was detected ten times or more. V and J are TRBV12-5 and TRBJ2-7; no definite D call. The germline V gene encodes CDR1 LGHNT and CDR2 FRNRAP. The length of the CDR3 is 13 residues. V was trimmed by 1 base and J by 3 bases, leaving 7 bases between them. For the CDR3, the DNA is TGTGCTAGTGGTTTGGGAATGTACTACGAGCAGTACTTC. It encodes CASGLGMYYEQYF.

The sample holds many counts of this clonotype. The chain recombines TRBV3-1 with TRBJ2-5; D is undetermined. The CDR3 covers 14 residues. Germline values: CDR1 LGHDT, CDR2 YNNKEL (reference sequence). Trimming pared 3 bases from V and 1 base from J, leaving 9 bases between. The chain's CDR3 is CASSHSTIQETQYF. CDR3 in DNA: TGTGCCAGCAGCCACTCTACCATCCAAGAGACCCAGTACTTC.

V is TRBV18 and J is TRBJ1-1, with D possibly matching TRBD1 (6 bases). Germline V gene lookup returns CDR1 KGHSH and CDR2 LQKENI. Deletions cut 6 bases from V and 0 bases from J, with 20 bases between. The CDR3 loop spans 17 amino acids. CDR3 DNA: TGTGCCAGCTCCTCCGACAGGCTTAGGGGGTTGAACACTGAAGCTTTCTTT. It specifies CASSSDRLRGLNTEAFF.

In this sample, this clonotype turned up many times. The J gene is TRBJ1-5, the V gene TRBV7-6, with a tentative D call TRBD1 (6 bases). This CDR3 has 17 residues. Germline lookup yields CDR1 SGHVS and CDR2 FNYEAQ. V gave up 4 bases and J gave up 2 bases, with 18 bases separating them. The CDR3 sequence is CASSSTSRSGGNQPQHF. The CDR3 region has the DNA TGTGCCAGCAGCTCCACAAGTAGGTCAGGGGGCAATCAGCCCCAGCATTTT.

Many counts were recorded for this clonotype. The chain carries TRBV5-1 and TRBJ2-1, with 9 bases identical to TRBD2. The CDR3 covers 16 residues. From germline, CDR1 is SGHRS and CDR2 YFSETQ. The V segment lost 3 bases and the J segment 8 bases; nucleotides outside the gene matches: 12. CDR3 loop: CASSSLAGYTYDEQFF. DNA of the CDR3: TGCGCCAGCAGCTCGCTAGCGGGGTACACCTATGATGAGCAGTTCTTC.

The chain couples TRBV30 to TRBJ2-7; 7 positions agree with TRBD1. The CDR3 extends over 13 amino acids. Unmatched junction bases numbered 1, after V lost 0 bases and J lost 2 bases. Looked up from germline, CDR1 is GTSNPN and CDR2 is SVGIG (reference sequence). The CDR3 DNA is TGTGCCTGGAGTGTACAGGGGCCCTACGAGCAGTACTTC. Translating gives CAWSVQGPYEQYF.

This chain uses TRBV24-1 with TRBJ2-3; perhaps TRBD1 as D (5 bases). Germline lookup yields CDR1 KGHDR and CDR2 SFDVKD. The germline V and J ends were trimmed by 4 bases and 4 bases, with 8 bases remaining between them. The length of the CDR3 is 13 residues. CDR3 sequence reads: CATSEPGPDTQYF. The CDR3 coding sequence is TGTGCCACCAGTGAACCAGGGCCAGATACGCAGTATTTT.

V and J are TRBV6-5 and TRBJ2-7; D gene uncertain. Trimming cost V 2 bases and J 5 bases, with 16 bases left between them. This CDR3 spans 15 amino acids. Germline loops: CDR1 MNHEY, CDR2 SVGAGI. Written as DNA, the CDR3 is TGTGCCAGCAGTTACCCCCCCCCCCCCCCCCACGAGCAGTACTTC. It encodes CASSYPPPPPHEQYF.

In its sample, this clonotype was seen many times. The chain couples TRBV20-1 to TRBJ2-7; possibly TRBD2 for D (5 bases). Per germline, CDR1 DFQATT and CDR2 SNEGSKA (reference sequence). The ends were cut back, 0 bases at V and 3 bases at J, with 12 bases in the middle. CDR3 length: 14 amino acids. CDR3 loop: CSARDPYRDYEQYF. In DNA, the CDR3 is TGCAGTGCTAGAGATCCTTACCGGGACTACGAGCAGTACTTC.

There are many counts of this clonotype. The chain uses TRBV12-3 or TRBV12-4 and TRBJ2-6, with D uncertain. CDR3 length: 18 residues. V lost 0 bases to trimming and J lost 1 base, with 13 bases between them. The CDR3 DNA follows: TGTGCCAGCAGTTTAGCTCCTGGGGTGCAGTCTGGGGCCAACGTCCTGACTTTC. It codes for CASSLAPGVQSGANVLTF.

This clonotype was counted many times. The genes are TRBV18 and TRBJ1-1; D not resolved. The CDR3 runs to 14 residues. Trimming shortened V by 2 bases and J by 2 bases, and 9 bases separated the two germline ends. The V gene's germline CDR1 is KGHSH and CDR2 LQKENI. The CDR3 reads CASSPTSDNTEAFF. For the CDR3, the DNA is TGTGCCAGCTCACCAACGTCCGACAACACTGAAGCTTTCTTT. The whole variable domain, remainder taken from reference TRBV18 and TRBJ1-1, is NAGVMQNPRHLVRRRGQEARLRCSPMKGHSHVYWYRQLPEEGLKFMVYLQKENIIDESGMPKERFSAEFPKEGPSILRIQQVVRGDSAAYFCASSPTSDNTEAFFGQGTRLTVV.

This clonotype was seen ten or more times. This chain connects TRBV2 to TRBJ1-2; 8 bases match TRBD1. CDR1 is SNHLY, CDR2 FYNNEI, per germline. J lost 8 bases, V lost 5 bases, and 7 bases had no gene match. This CDR3 spans 13 amino acids. Written as DNA, the CDR3 is TGTGCCAGCAGTATCACAGGGGGAGACGGCTACACCTTC. Translation gives CASSITGGDGYTF.

This clonotype was found many times. V and J are TRBV20-1 and TRBJ2-7, with 7 bases fitting TRBD1. The length of the CDR3 is 13 residues. Trimming removed 5 bases from V and 4 bases from J; junction bases left unmatched: 8. The germline V gene encodes CDR1 DFQATT and CDR2 SNEGSKA (reference sequence). The CDR3 sequence is CSAGTGVWYEQYF. The DNA for the CDR3 is TGCAGTGCTGGAACAGGGGTTTGGTACGAGCAGTACTTC.

This clonotype was seen only a few times. The rearrangement joins TRBV27 to TRBJ1-5; D is undetermined. Germline assignment: CDR1 MNHEY and CDR2 SMNVEV (reference sequence). CDR3 length equals 14 residues. V shed 5 bases and J shed 5 bases, with 13 bases lying between them. The CDR3 DNA reads TGTGCCAGCAGTATTTACGGTTCCTATCAGCCCCAGCATTTT. It yields the protein CASSIYGSYQPQHF.

This sequence joins TRBV25-1 and TRBJ2-1; 8 bases align to TRBD2. J lost 4 bases, V lost 1 base, and 12 bases had no gene match. The germline gives CDR1 MGHDK, CDR2 SYGVNS. The CDR3 runs to 18 residues. The CDR3 protein is CASSELGNAGGIYNEQFF. The CDR3 DNA reads TGTGCCAGCAGTGAATTGGGTAACGCGGGAGGAATTTACAATGAGCAGTTCTTC.

This clonotype occurred many times. The gene calls are TRBV4-2 and TRBJ1-2; D not resolved. This CDR3 has 12 residues. Germline V lookup: CDR1 LGHNA, CDR2 YNFKEQ. V lost 2 bases, J lost 8 bases, and 9 bases lay in between. CDR3 in amino acids: CASSQNVNGYTF. CDR3 in DNA: TGTGCCAGCAGCCAAAACGTTAACGGCTACACCTTC.

The sample holds many counts of this clonotype. The germline gene is not matched at one end of the junction; a read error may be the cause. The chain recombines TRBV6-1 with TRBJ1-2; D perhaps matches TRBD1 (5 bases). Germline CDR1 and CDR2: MNHNS and SASEGT. CDR3 size: 13 residues. This CDR3 is CASREGQGIGYTF. CDR3 coding DNA: TGTGCCAGCAGGGAAGGACAAGGCATTGGCTACACCTTC.

There are a few counts of this clonotype. V usage is TRBV20-1 and J usage is TRBJ2-1; 8 bases are shared with TRBD2. Germline V gene data show CDR1 as DFQATT and CDR2 as SNEGSKA (reference sequence). This CDR3 comprises 19 residues. V was pared by 5 bases and J by 4 bases, with 22 bases of the junction left unmatched. The DNA of the CDR3 is TGCAGTGCTCGGGGCTGGGTGGGGCGAGCGGGAGAGACGTACAATGAGCAGTTCTTC. This gives the protein CSARGWVGRAGETYNEQFF.

This clonotype was counted at least ten times. This rearrangement joins TRBV2 to TRBJ2-7; either TRBD1 or TRBD2 may supply D (5 bases each). The V end was cut by 6 bases, the J end by 4 bases, with 16 bases between. The germline V gene encodes CDR1 SNHLY and CDR2 FYNNEI. CDR3 length: 14 amino acids. In DNA form, the CDR3 reads TGTGCCAGCAGACAGGTAGCGAGATCATACGAGCAGTACTTC. Protein product: CASRQVARSYEQYF.